Below are 5 T cell receptor beta chains sequenced from a single sample in a study of blood T cells in healthy people across ages (dated by TCRdb to between 2015 and 2016). The method was 5' RACE. TCRdb records Illumina HiSeq 2500 as the sequencer. The second PCR ran for roughly 6 to 11 cycles and used a J-beta primer mix along with a sample-barcoded 5' primer. TCRdb trimmed public reads at Q25 via fastp, called clones via MiXCR and kept in-frame beta chains. Merged by CDR3 protein, the rows form single entries marked with the most common genes and DNA. Across this sample there are about 650,000 distinct CDR3 sequences, with 32% seen only once. Over 15% of the sample is held by the ten biggest clonotypes. Input material: blood. All receptors derive from a woman older than 75 in good health. Donor details come from another sample of the same person, matched by shared clones.

The V call is TRBV5-1, the J call TRBJ2-3; D call uncertain. The CDR3 has 12 residues. Germline CDR1 SGHRS, CDR2 YFSETQ. V lost 0 bases and J 6 bases, leaving 5 bases between the germline ends. The CDR3 DNA reads TGCGCCAGCAGCTTGGGGCAGGATACGCAGTATTTT. Its protein product is CASSLGQDTQYF.

At least ten counts were recorded for this clonotype. The CDR3, as DNA: TGTGCCAGCAGCCAGGCGGGGGTTAAGGCGGCTAATGAAAAACTGTTTTTT. It yields the protein CASSQAGVKAANEKLFF. The chain joins TRBV4-2 to TRBJ1-4, with D maybe TRBD1 (5 bases). The CDR3 extends over 17 amino acids. Trimming removed 3 bases at V and 3 bases at J, with 17 bases between. Germline assignment: CDR1 LGHNA and CDR2 YNFKEQ.

At least ten counts were recorded for this clonotype. This chain joins TRBV6-1 and TRBJ2-7; D remains unclear. CDR1 MNHNS and CDR2 SASEGT come from the germline V gene. This CDR3 contains 13 residues. V was cut by 5 bases and J by 1 base, with 9 bases left in between. The CDR3 DNA reads TGTGCCAGCAGTATTGAAGGTTCCTACGAGCAGTACTTC. It translates to CASSIEGSYEQYF.

This clonotype has ten or more counts. V usage is TRBV10-3 and J usage is TRBJ2-1; D may be TRBD2 (5 bases). Germline CDR1 is ENHRY and CDR2 is SYGVKD. This CDR3 contains 14 residues. V gave up 6 bases and J gave up 6 bases, with 15 bases separating them. The chain's CDR3 is CAISPGTSVNEQFF. In nucleotides, the CDR3 is TGTGCCATCAGCCCCGGTACTAGTGTCAATGAGCAGTTCTTC.

The sample holds one count of this clonotype. The chain joins TRBV12-3 or TRBV12-4 to TRBJ2-3; no reliable D call. CDR3 size: 12 residues. Trimming pared 7 bases from V and 2 bases from J, leaving 7 bases between. In DNA, the CDR3 is TGTGCCAGCAACTTGCACACAGATACGCAGTATTTT. As protein: CASNLHTDTQYF.